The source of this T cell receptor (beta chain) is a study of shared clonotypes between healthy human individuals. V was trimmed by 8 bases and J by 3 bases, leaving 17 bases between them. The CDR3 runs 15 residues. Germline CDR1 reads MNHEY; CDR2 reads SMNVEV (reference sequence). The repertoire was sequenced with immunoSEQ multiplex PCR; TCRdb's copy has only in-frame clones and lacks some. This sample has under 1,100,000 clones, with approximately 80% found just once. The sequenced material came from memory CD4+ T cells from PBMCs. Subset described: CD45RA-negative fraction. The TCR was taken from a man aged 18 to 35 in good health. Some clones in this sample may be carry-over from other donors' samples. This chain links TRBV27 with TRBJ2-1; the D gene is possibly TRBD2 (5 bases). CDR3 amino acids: CASSLALGDYNEQFF. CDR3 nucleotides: TGTGCCAGCTCCCTAGCCCTCGGGGACTACAATGAGCAGTTCTTC.